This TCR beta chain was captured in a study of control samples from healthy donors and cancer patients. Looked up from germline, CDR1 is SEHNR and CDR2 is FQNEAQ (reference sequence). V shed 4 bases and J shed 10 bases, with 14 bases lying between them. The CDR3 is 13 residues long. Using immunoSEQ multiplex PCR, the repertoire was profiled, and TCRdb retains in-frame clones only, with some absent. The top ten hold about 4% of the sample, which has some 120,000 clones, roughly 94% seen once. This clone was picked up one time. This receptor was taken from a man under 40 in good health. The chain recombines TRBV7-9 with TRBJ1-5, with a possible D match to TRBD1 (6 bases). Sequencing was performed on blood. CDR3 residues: CASSSLTGEPQHF. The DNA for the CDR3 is TGTGCCAGCAGCTCCCTGACAGGCGAACCCCAGCATTTT.